The 21 T cell receptor beta chains given below trace back to one sample, sequenced in a study of siplizumab effects on memory and regulatory T cells. Repertoires were generated with immunoSEQ multiplex PCR, while TCRdb's copy carries only in-frame clones and drops some. The table records 85,000 to 130,000 clones, nearly 95% of them present only once. Source material: Tregs sorted from blood. The receptors were sampled from a human donor in good health.

The DNA for the CDR3 is TGTGCCAGCAGTTTGCAGGGCCACACTGAAGCTTTCTTT. It specifies CASSLQGHTEAFF. This chain connects TRBV6-5 to TRBJ1-1, with D tentatively TRBD1 (5 bases). Germline V gene data show CDR1 as MNHEY and CDR2 as SVGAGI. The CDR3 contains 13 residues. The V end lost 4 bases, the J end lost 3 bases, and 9 bases lay between the germline ends.

The V gene is TRBV7-2, the J gene TRBJ1-2, with 12 bases aligning to TRBD1. This CDR3 has 15 residues. Germline-derived CDR1 and CDR2 are SGHTA and FQGNSA. With V trimmed by 8 bases and J by 8 bases, 12 bases remained unmatched. The CDR3 loop is CASSHPGTGGRGYTF. DNA of the CDR3: TGTGCCAGCTCCCATCCGGGGACAGGGGGCCGCGGCTACACCTTC.

For the CDR3, the DNA is TGTGCCAGCAGCCCCAGGGGGAGGGAGACCCAGTACTTC. The encoded protein is CASSPRGRETQYF. The chain links TRBV7-2 to TRBJ2-5; D might be TRBD1 (7 bases). The CDR3 runs 13 residues. The V gene lost 5 bases and the J gene lost 5 bases, with 12 bases spanning the gap. From germline, CDR1 is SGHTA and CDR2 FQGNSA.

In this sample, this clone turned up once. The V call is TRBV6-6, the J call TRBJ2-7, with a weak D call TRBD1 (5 bases). The CDR3 totals 12 residues. V was trimmed by 7 bases and J by 4 bases, leaving 11 bases between them. Looked up from germline, CDR1 is MNHNY and CDR2 is SVGAGI (reference sequence). In nucleotides, the CDR3 is TGTGCCAGCAAAGGGGAACCATACGAGCAGTACTTC. Its protein product is CASKGEPYEQYF.

The gene calls are TRBV27 and TRBJ2-2; D ambiguous. Trimming pared 2 bases from V and 4 bases from J, leaving 5 bases between. The CDR3 totals 13 residues. From germline, CDR1 is MNHEY and CDR2 SMNVEV (reference sequence). CDR3 residues: CASSLRITGELFF. DNA of the CDR3: TGTGCCAGCAGTTTACGTATCACCGGGGAGCTGTTTTTT.

V gene TRBV6-5 combines with J gene TRBJ1-1; D not certain. This CDR3 has 13 residues. Germline CDR1 is MNHEY and CDR2 is SVGAGI. Trimming took off 2 bases at V and 1 base at J, with 5 bases between the two ends. This CDR3 reads CASSYVWNTEAFF. The CDR3 DNA is TGTGCCAGCAGTTACGTGTGGAACACTGAAGCTTTCTTT.

The chain uses TRBV6-1 and TRBJ1-6; D remains ambiguous. The CDR3 consists of 12 residues. Germline CDR1 is MNHNS and CDR2 is SASEGT. Deletions cut 1 base from V and 8 bases from J, with 3 bases between. The CDR3 reads CASSEGHSPLHF. CDR3 nucleotides: TGTGCCAGCAGTGAAGGGCATTCACCCCTCCACTTT.

V and J are TRBV2 and TRBJ1-1, with D possibly TRBD1 on 5 matching bases. From germline, CDR1 is SNHLY and CDR2 FYNNEI. This CDR3 contains 13 residues. Trimming left V 6 bases short and J 3 bases short, with 11 bases between. The CDR3 sequence: CASSEAGYTEAFF. DNA of the CDR3: TGTGCCAGCAGCGAGGCAGGGTACACTGAAGCTTTCTTT.

The chain joins TRBV6-1 to TRBJ2-3; 8 bases are shared with TRBD2. Germline lookup yields CDR1 MNHNS and CDR2 SASEGT. The junction had 4 bases not matched to a gene; V was cut back by 9 bases and J by 5 bases. The CDR3 is 12 residues long. CDR3 bases: TGTGCCAGTGCGGGGGGAGGAGATACGCAGTATTTT. The encoded protein is CASAGGGDTQYF.

This chain uses TRBV20-1 with TRBJ2-5; D gene uncertain. The CDR3 extends over 11 amino acids. Trimming cost V 2 bases and J 4 bases, with 5 bases left between them. Germline V CDR1 and CDR2: DFQATT, SNEGSKA (reference sequence). The CDR3 here is CSARPGETQYF. As DNA, the CDR3 is TGCAGTGCTAGACCGGGAGAGACCCAGTACTTC.

The chain uses TRBV4-1 and TRBJ2-3; 7 nucleotides align to TRBD2. The germline V gene encodes CDR1 MGHRA and CDR2 YSYEKL. The CDR3 runs 17 residues. V lost 2 bases, J lost 2 bases, and 10 bases stayed unmatched. CDR3 loop: CASSQLPGLPNTDTQYF. DNA for the CDR3: TGCGCCAGCAGCCAATTACCGGGACTACCAAACACAGATACGCAGTATTTT.

This sequence joins TRBV28 and TRBJ1-2, with D uncertain. The germline V and J ends were trimmed by 7 bases and 4 bases, with 7 bases remaining between them. This CDR3 region has 11 residues. Per germline, CDR1 MDHEN and CDR2 SYDVKM. CDR3: CASMSFYGYTF. Here the CDR3 DNA reads TGTGCCAGCATGTCTTTCTATGGCTACACCTTC.

The chain couples TRBV5-1 to TRBJ2-1; the D gene is possibly TRBD1 (6 bases). V was cut by 0 bases and J by 4 bases, with 8 bases left in between. Germline V gene sequence: CDR1 SGHRS, CDR2 YFSETQ. The CDR3 consists of 14 residues. The CDR3 bases are TGCGCCAGCAGCTTGGGCAGGGGTTACAATGAGCAGTTCTTC. Residues: CASSLGRGYNEQFF.

This chain uses TRBV6-1 with TRBJ2-7; TRBD2 agrees at 8 bases. The CDR3 extends over 17 amino acids. Per the germline V gene, CDR1 is MNHNS and CDR2 is SASEGT. Germline trimming cut 3 bases from V and 0 bases from J; bases unmatched to any gene: 10. The CDR3 region has the DNA TGTGCCAGCAGTGACTATTCAAAGCGGGGGCACTCCTACGAGCAGTACTTC. Its protein product is CASSDYSKRGHSYEQYF.

The chain is built from TRBV5-1 and TRBJ2-1; TRBD1 is a possible D gene (5 bases). The germline V and J ends were trimmed by 2 bases and 7 bases, with 7 bases remaining between them. The CDR3 runs to 12 residues. CDR1 is SGHRS and CDR2 is YFSETQ in the germline V gene. DNA of the CDR3: TGCGCCAGCAGCTTAGACAGTAATGAGCAGTTCTTC. Residues: CASSLDSNEQFF. The variable domain in full, with the rest retrieved from reference TRBV5-1 and TRBJ2-1, is KAGVTQTPRYLIKTRGQQVTLSCSPISGHRSVSWYQQTPGQGLQFLFEYFSETQRNKGNFPGRFSGRQFSNSRSEMNVSTLELGDSALYLCASSLDSNEQFFGPGTRLTVL.

The chain recombines TRBV6-1 with TRBJ2-3; D perhaps matches TRBD2 (6 bases). CDR3 length equals 14 residues. CDR1 and CDR2 (germline): MNHNS, SASEGT. Trimming stripped 4 bases from V and 1 base from J, with 9 bases between. The CDR3 DNA is TGTGCCAGCAGTGCGGGACTCCGCACAGATACGCAGTATTTT. Protein product: CASSAGLRTDTQYF.

The rearrangement uses TRBV5-4 and TRBJ2-7; D is possibly TRBD1 or TRBD2 (5 bases each). Germline loops: CDR1 SGHNT, CDR2 YYREEE (reference sequence). CDR3 length: 15 residues. Trimming took off 4 bases at V and 6 bases at J, with 20 bases between the two ends. This chain's CDR3 is CASSPITGARSEQYF. CDR3 sequence (DNA): TGTGCCAGCAGCCCGATCACCGGGGCTCGGAGCGAGCAGTACTTC.

This chain uses TRBV7-2 with TRBJ2-1; no clear D. The CDR3 runs 14 residues. The V end lost 5 bases, the J end lost 9 bases, and 17 bases lay between the germline ends. The germline gives CDR1 SGHTA, CDR2 FQGNSA. CDR3 residues: CASSLSTSVTEQFF. The DNA for the CDR3 is TGTGCCAGCAGCCTTTCGACCAGTGTCACTGAGCAGTTCTTC.

The chain carries TRBV10-1 and TRBJ1-6, with D hard to call. The CDR3 is 15 residues long. Germline CDR1 is WNHNN and CDR2 is SYGVQD (reference sequence). V shed 3 bases and J shed 6 bases, with 12 bases lying between them. CDR3: CASSESTSFNSPLHF. CDR3 coding DNA: TGCGCCAGCAGTGAATCGACAAGTTTTAATTCACCCCTCCACTTT.

This clone was seen only once. The chain carries TRBV15 and TRBJ1-6; D ambiguous. This CDR3 has 13 amino acids. With 0 bases removed from V and 10 bases from J, the gap between germline ends came to 7 bases. The V gene's germline CDR1 is LNHNV and CDR2 YYDKDF (reference sequence). The CDR3: CATSRERGSPLHF. The DNA for the CDR3 is TGTGCCACCAGCAGAGAAAGAGGATCACCCCTCCACTTT.

V and J are TRBV19 and TRBJ2-2; D may be TRBD1 or TRBD2 (5 bases each). The CDR3 is 16 amino acids. Germline CDR1 reads LNHDA; CDR2 reads SQIVND (reference sequence). The V gene lost 3 bases and the J gene lost 4 bases, with 15 bases spanning the gap. The CDR3 DNA follows: TGTGCCAGTAGTATGCGGACCCCGAGGGGCACCGGGGAGCTGTTTTTT. Its translation is CASSMRTPRGTGELFF.